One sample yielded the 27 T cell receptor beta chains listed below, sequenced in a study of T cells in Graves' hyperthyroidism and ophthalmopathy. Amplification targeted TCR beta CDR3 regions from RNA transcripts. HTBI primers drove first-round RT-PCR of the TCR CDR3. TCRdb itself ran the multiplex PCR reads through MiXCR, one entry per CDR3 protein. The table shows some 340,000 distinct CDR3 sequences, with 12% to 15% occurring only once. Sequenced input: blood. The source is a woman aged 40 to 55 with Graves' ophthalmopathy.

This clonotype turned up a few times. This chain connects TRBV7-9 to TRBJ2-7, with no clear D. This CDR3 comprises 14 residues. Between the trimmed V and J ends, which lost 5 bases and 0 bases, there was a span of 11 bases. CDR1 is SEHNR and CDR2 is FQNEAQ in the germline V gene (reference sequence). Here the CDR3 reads CASSLTTSSYEQYF. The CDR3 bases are TGTGCCAGCAGCCTGACAACGAGCTCCTACGAGCAGTACTTC.

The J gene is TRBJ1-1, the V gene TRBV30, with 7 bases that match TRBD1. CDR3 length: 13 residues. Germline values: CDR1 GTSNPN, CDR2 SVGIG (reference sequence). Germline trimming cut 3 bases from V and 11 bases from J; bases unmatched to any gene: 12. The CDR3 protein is CAWRQQGNGFAFF. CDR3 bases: TGTGCCTGGAGGCAACAGGGGAACGGATTCGCTTTCTTT.

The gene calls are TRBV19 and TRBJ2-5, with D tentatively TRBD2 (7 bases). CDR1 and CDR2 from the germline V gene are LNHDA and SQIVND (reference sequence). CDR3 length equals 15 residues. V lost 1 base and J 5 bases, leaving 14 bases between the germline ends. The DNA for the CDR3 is TGTGCCAGTAGTATAGCGGGGGGCGCGGGGGAGACCCAGTACTTC. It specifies CASSIAGGAGETQYF. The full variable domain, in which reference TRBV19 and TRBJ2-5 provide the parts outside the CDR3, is DGGITQSPKYLFRKEGQNVTLSCEQNLNHDAMYWYRQDPGQGLRLIYYSQIVNDFQKGDIAEGYSVSREKKESFPLTVTSAQKNPTAFYLCASSIAGGAGETQYFGPGTRLLVL.

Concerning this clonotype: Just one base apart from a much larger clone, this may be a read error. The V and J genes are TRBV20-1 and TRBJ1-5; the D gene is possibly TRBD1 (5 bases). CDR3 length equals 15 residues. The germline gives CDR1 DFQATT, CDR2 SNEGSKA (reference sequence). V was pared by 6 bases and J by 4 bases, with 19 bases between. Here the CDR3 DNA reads TGCAGTGCCACATCCTTGAGGGCAGGGAATCAGCCCCAGCATTTT. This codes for CSATSLRAGNQPQHF.

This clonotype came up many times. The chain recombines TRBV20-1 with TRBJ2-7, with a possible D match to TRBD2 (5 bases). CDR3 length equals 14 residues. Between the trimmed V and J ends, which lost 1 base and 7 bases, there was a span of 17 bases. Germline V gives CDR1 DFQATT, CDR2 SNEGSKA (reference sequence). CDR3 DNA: TGCAGTGCTAGAGGGGCCCACGAGGGTCGGGAGCAGTACTTC. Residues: CSARGAHEGREQYF.

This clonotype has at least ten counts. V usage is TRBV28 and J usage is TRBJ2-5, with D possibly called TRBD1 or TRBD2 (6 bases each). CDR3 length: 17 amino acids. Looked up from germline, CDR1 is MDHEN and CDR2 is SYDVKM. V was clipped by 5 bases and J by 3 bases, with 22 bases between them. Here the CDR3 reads CASSRPTLGGREETQYF. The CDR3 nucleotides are TGTGCCAGCAGTCGCCCTACTCTGGGGGGCCGGGAAGAGACCCAGTACTTC.

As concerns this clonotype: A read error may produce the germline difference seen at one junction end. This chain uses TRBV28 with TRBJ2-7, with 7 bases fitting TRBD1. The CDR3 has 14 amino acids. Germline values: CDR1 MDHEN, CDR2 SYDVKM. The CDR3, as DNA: TGTGCCAGCAGAAGACAGGGTGGATCCTACGAGCAGTGCTTC. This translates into CASRRQGGSYEQCF.

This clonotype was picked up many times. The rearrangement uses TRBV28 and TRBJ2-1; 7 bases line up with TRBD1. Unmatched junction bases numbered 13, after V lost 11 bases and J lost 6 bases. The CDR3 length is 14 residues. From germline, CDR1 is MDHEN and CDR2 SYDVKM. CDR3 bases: TGTGCCTCTTCTGTCGACAGGGTCCTCAATGAGCAGTTCTTC. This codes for CASSVDRVLNEQFF.

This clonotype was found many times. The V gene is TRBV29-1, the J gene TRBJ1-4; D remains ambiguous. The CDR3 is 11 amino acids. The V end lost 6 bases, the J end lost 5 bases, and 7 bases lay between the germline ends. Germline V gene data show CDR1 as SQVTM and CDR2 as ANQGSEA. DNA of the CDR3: TGCAGCGTACTAAGGAATGAAAAACTGTTTTTT. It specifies CSVLRNEKLFF.

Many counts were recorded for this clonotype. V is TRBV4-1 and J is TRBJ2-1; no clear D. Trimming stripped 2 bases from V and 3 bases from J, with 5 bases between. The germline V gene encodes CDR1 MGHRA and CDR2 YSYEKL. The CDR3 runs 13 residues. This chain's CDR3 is CASSQPGYNEQFF. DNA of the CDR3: TGCGCCAGCAGCCAACCGGGCTACAATGAGCAGTTCTTC.

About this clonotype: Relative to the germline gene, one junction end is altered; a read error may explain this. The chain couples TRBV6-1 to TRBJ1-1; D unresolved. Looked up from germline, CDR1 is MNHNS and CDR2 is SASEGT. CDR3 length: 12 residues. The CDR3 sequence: CASREGSTEAFF. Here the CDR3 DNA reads TGTGCCAGCAGAGAAGGGAGCACTGAAGCTTTCTTT.

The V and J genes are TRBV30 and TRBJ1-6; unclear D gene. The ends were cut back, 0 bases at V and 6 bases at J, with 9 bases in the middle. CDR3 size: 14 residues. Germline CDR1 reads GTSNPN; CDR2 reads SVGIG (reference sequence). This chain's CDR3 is CAWSVAGSNSPLHF. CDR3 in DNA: TGTGCCTGGAGTGTGGCAGGATCTAATTCACCCCTCCACTTT.

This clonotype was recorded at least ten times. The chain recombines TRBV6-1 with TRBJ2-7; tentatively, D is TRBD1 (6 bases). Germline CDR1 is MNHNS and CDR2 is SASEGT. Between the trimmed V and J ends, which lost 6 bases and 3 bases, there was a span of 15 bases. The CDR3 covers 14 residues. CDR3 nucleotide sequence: TGTGCCAGCAGCGACCGGCAGGGGAACTACGAGCAGTACTTC. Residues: CASSDRQGNYEQYF.

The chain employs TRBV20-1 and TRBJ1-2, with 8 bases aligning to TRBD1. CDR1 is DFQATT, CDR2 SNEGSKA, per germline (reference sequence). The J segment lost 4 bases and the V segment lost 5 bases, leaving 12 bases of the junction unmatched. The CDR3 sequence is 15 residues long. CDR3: CSAVDRARSSYGYTF. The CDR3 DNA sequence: TGCAGTGCTGTGGACAGGGCTCGAAGTAGCTATGGCTACACCTTC.

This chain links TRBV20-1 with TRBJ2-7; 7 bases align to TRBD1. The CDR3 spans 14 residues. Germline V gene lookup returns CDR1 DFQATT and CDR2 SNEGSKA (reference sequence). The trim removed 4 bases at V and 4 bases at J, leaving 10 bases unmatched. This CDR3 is CSATTLGQTYEQYF. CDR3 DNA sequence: TGCAGTGCTACCACCCTGGGACAGACTTACGAGCAGTACTTC.

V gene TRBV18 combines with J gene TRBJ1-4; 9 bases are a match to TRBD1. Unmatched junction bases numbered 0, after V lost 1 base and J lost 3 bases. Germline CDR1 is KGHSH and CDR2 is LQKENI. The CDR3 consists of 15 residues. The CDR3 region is CASSPRTGANEKLFF. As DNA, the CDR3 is TGTGCCAGCTCACCACGGACAGGGGCTAATGAAAAACTGTTTTTT.

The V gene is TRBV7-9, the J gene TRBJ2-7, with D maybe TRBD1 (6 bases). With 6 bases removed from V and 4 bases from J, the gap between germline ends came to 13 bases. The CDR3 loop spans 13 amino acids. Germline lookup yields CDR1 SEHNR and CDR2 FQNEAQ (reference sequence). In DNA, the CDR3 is TGTGCCAGCAGAGGGGGTATGTCGTACGAGCAGTACTTC. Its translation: CASRGGMSYEQYF. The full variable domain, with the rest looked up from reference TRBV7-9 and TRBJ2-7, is DTGVSQNPRHKITKRGQNVTFRCDPISEHNRLYWYRQTLGQGPEFLTYFQNEAQLEKSRLLSDRFSAERPKGSFSTLEIQRTEQGDSAMYLCASRGGMSYEQYFGPGTRLTVT.

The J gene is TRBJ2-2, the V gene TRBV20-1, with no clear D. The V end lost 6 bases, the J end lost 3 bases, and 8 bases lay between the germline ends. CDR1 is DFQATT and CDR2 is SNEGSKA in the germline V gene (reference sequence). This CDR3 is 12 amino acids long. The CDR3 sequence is CSARRDTGELFF. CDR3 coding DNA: TGCAGTGCGAGAAGGGACACCGGGGAGCTGTTTTTT.

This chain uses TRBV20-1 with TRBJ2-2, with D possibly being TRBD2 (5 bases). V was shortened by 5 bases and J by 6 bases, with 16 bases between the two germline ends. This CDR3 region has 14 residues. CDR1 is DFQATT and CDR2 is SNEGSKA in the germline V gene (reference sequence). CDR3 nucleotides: TGCAGTGCTCTACTAGTGCGTAGTTCCGGGGAGCTGTTTTTT. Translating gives CSALLVRSSGELFF.

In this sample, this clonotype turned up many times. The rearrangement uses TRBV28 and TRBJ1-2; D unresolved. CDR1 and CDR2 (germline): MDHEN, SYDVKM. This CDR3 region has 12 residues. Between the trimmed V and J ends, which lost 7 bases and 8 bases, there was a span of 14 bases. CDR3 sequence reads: CASTTLPGGYTF. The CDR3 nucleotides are TGTGCCAGCACAACCCTCCCTGGGGGCTACACCTTC.

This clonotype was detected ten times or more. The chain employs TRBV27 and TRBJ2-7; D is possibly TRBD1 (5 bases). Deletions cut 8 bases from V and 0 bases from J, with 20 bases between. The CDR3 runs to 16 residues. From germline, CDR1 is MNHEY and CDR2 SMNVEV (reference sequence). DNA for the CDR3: TGTGCCAGCGGCCCAGGGTTTGCGGATAGCTCCTACGAGCAGTACTTC. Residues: CASGPGFADSSYEQYF.

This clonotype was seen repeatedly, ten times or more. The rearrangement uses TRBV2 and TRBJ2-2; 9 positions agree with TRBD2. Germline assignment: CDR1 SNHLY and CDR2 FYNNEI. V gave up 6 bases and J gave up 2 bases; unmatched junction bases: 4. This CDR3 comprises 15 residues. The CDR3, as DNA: TGTGCCAGCAGCGTTAGCGGGAGTAACACCGGGGAGCTGTTTTTT. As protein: CASSVSGSNTGELFF.

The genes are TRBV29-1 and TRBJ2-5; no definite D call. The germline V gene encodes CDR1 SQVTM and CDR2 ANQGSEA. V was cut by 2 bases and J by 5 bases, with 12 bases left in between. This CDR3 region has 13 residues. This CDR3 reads CSVEPRTVETQYF. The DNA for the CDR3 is TGCAGCGTTGAACCGCGTACAGTCGAGACCCAGTACTTC.

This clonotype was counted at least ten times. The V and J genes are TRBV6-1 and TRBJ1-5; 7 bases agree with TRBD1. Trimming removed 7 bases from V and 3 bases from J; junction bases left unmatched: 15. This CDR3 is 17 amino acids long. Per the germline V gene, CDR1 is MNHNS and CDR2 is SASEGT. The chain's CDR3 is CASTQRGQVIDNQPQHF. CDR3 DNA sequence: TGTGCCAGCACCCAAAGGGGGCAGGTGATCGACAATCAGCCCCAGCATTTT.

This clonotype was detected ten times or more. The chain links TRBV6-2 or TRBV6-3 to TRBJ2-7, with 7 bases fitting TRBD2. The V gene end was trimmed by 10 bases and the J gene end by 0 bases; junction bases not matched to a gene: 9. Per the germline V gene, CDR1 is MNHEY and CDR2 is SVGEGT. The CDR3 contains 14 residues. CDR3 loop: CATATSSYSYEQYF. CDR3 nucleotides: TGTGCCACCGCGACTAGCTCCTACTCCTACGAGCAGTACTTC.

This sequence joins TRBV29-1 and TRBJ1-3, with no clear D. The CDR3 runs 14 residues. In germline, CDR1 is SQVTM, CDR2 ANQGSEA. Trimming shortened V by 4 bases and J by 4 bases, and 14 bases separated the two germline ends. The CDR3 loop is CSVGGQDGGNTIYF. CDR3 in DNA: TGCAGCGTTGGAGGGCAGGACGGGGGAAACACCATATATTTT.

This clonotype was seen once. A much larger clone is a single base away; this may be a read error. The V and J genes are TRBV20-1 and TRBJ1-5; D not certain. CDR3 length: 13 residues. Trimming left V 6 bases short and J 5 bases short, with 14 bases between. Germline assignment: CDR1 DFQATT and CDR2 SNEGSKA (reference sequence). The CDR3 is CSAAIGLDQPQHF. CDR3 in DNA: TGCAGTGCCGCGATCGGTCTAGATCAGCCCCAGCATTTT.